This T cell receptor beta chain was recorded in a study of blood T cell repertoires in COVID-19 (dated by TCRdb to 2018 to 2020). For the wider study: The collaborator samples originated in the United States, Italy and Spain and spanned the acute and convalescent phases of COVID-19. The prospective study material was composed of cDNA or gDNA derived from T cells, B-cell-depleted T cells, or PBMCs. Deeply sampled blood TCRbeta repertoires from subjects exposed to, actively infected with, or recovered from COVID-19 were included in the dataset. A freely available public database, intended as a resource for researchers studying the immune response to SARS-CoV-2, is where the repertoires were released. Samples were obtained from the ongoing ImmuneRACE study (first 160 participants) and from 1,000 to 1,500 subjects provided by 6 global collaborators. Sample metadata almost always included a de-identified subject ID, COVID-19 status, age in years and sex. Where available, HLA class I and class II types were taken from metadata supplied by the sample provider and were not determined by assay-based typing.

TCRbeta CDR3 regions were amplified from genomic DNA by means of the immunoSEQ Assay, a bias-controlled multiplex PCR. In the paper's pipeline: Within the assay, amplification of reference gene primers was used to estimate how many nucleated cells each sample contained. To quantify the absolute abundance of each unique TCRbeta CDR3 rearrangement, sequence reads were collapsed and filtered. Productive Simpson clonality was computed per sample as the square root of Simpson's diversity index over productive rearrangements. TCRdb limited this immuneACCESS table to in-frame rearrangements with V and J called. A share of clones is missing; checked studies link under half to unresolved V genes, and the rest is unexplained. V and J calls plus clone size are reproduced from that table; the DNA served to infer D and trimming. This sample gives 65,000 to 85,000 clones in total; over 70% of them show up just once. The leading ten clones occupy roughly 15% of the sample.

What the work shows at the level of the full study, not this receptor alone: The amount of clinical and demographic metadata varied by source and participant and was provided uncurated.

Details on this clone: Which antigen it targets is not known. Nothing much larger sits one base from this clone, and base qualities are not available.

The collaborating institutions used their own protocols to collect whole blood in K2EDTA tubes. For TCRbeta analysis, collaborators shipped samples as frozen whole blood, isolated PBMCs, or DNA extracted from either of those sample types. Including cysteine and phenylalanine, the CDR3 has 13 amino acids. Of the read, only the CDR3 DNA is kept; its 39 bases are in frame from base 1. Via the germline V gene, CDR1 is MGHDK and CDR2 SYGVNS. V is reduced by 8 bases and J by 1 base, leaving a spacing of 11 bases between them. Material for sequencing was peripheral blood. The receptor was derived from a human donor in a cohort sampled during active COVID-19. Recombination connected TRBV25-1 to TRBJ1-1; a tentative D call is TRBD1 (5 bases match). CDR3 sequence: CASRGTANTEAFF. The sequenced DNA is TGTGCCAGCCGGGGGACCGCGAACACTGAAGCTTTCTTT.